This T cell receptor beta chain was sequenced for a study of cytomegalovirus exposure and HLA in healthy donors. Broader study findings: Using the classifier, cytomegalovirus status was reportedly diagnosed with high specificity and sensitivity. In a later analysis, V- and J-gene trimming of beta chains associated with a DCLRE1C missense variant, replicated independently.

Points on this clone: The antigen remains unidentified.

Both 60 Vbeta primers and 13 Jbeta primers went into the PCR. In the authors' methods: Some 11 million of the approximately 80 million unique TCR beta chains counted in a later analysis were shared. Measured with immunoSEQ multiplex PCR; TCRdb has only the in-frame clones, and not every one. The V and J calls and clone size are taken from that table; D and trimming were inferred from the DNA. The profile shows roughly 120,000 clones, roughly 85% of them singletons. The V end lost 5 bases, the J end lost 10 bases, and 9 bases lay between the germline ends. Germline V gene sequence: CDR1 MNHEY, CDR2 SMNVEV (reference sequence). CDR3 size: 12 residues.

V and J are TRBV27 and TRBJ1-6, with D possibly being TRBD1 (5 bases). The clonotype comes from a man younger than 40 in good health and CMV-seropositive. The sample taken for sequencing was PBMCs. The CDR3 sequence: CASSRRASPLHF. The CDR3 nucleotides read TGTGCCAGCAGTCGCAGGGCCTCACCCCTCCACTTT.